The 24 T cell receptor beta chains below come from one sample, sequenced in a study of long-term antiretroviral therapy in people with HIV. The libraries were made with immunoSEQ v3.0 at survey level. Libraries were prepared by immunoSEQ multiplex PCR; TCRdb keeps only in-frame clonotypes and omits some of them. The sample comprises 25,000 to 30,000 clones, 91% of which are singletons, and approximately 3.9% rests with the top ten. Sequencing used unsorted PBMCs, obtained 3.1 years after starting antiretroviral therapy. Receptors originate from a man younger than 35 with HIV.

The chain carries TRBV15 and TRBJ2-7, with D maybe TRBD1 (6 bases). V was clipped by 3 bases and J by 3 bases, with 15 bases between them. The length of the CDR3 is 15 residues. Germline V gene data show CDR1 as LNHNV and CDR2 as YYDKDF (reference sequence). The CDR3 region has the DNA TGTGCCACCAGCAGTGACCGCCAGGGGAACTACGAGCAGTACTTC. It translates to CATSSDRQGNYEQYF.

The chain is built from TRBV19 and TRBJ2-3; D possibly corresponds to TRBD2 (7 bases). The germline CDR1 and CDR2 sequences are LNHDA and SQIVND (reference sequence). The CDR3 has 17 residues. Trimming took off 3 bases at V and 0 bases at J, with 16 bases between the two ends. CDR3 sequence reads: CASSIDRGGASTDTQYF. The CDR3 coding sequence is TGTGCCAGTAGTATCGATAGGGGGGGTGCTAGCACAGATACGCAGTATTTT.

The genes are TRBV6-5 and TRBJ2-7, with 9 nucleotides matching TRBD1. In germline, CDR1 is MNHEY, CDR2 SVGAGI. The CDR3 consists of 16 residues. The junction had 10 bases not matched to a gene; V was cut back by 0 bases and J by 7 bases. The CDR3 loop reads CASSYSGGQGLAEQYF. CDR3 coding DNA: TGTGCCAGCAGTTACTCGGGAGGACAGGGGCTTGCGGAGCAGTACTTC.

The genes are TRBV7-9 and TRBJ1-4, with D maybe TRBD1 (5 bases). Trimming stripped 1 base from V and 10 bases from J, with 13 bases between. The germline CDR1 and CDR2 sequences are SEHNR and FQNEAQ (reference sequence). The CDR3 totals 14 residues. CDR3 bases: TGTGCCAGCAGCTTAGGTCAGGGAGCAGCAAAACTGTTTTTT. Amino acids: CASSLGQGAAKLFF. Together with reference TRBV7-9 and TRBJ1-4, the CDR3 gives the full variable domain: DTGVSQNPRHKITKRGQNVTFRCDPISEHNRLYWYRQTLGQGPEFLTYFQNEAQLEKSRLLSDRFSAERPKGSFSTLEIQRTEQGDSAMYLCASSLGQGAAKLFFGSGTQLSVL.

CDR3 region: CSVTGDGYTF. CDR3 bases: TGCAGCGTGACAGGGGATGGCTACACCTTC. This chain connects TRBV29-1 to TRBJ1-2; 8 bases are a match to TRBD1. The CDR3 totals 10 residues. Germline CDR1 and CDR2: SQVTM and ANQGSEA. Losses at the gene ends were 6 bases for V and 6 bases for J; bases not matched to a gene: 0.

The chain carries TRBV27 and TRBJ1-2; D gene unclear. The CDR3 sequence is 13 residues long. V was clipped by 4 bases and J by 5 bases, with 11 bases between them. CDR1 MNHEY and CDR2 SMNVEV come from the germline V gene (reference sequence). Written as DNA, the CDR3 is TGTGCCAGCAGTTCGGATCCCCTTTATGGCTACACCTTC. Residues: CASSSDPLYGYTF.

The sample holds a few counts of this clone. The J gene is TRBJ1-1, the V gene TRBV7-9, with D perhaps TRBD1 (6 bases). This CDR3 contains 12 residues. The germline V and J ends were trimmed by 1 base and 11 bases, with 11 bases remaining between them. The germline V gene has CDR1 SEHNR and CDR2 FQNEAQ (reference sequence). For the CDR3, the DNA is TGTGCCAGCAGCTTAGGAAGTAGGGGGGCTTTCTTT. This sequence encodes CASSLGSRGAFF.

The chain couples TRBV5-1 to TRBJ2-2; D is undetermined. V lost 0 bases to trimming and J lost 6 bases, with 9 bases between them. This CDR3 has 14 residues. Per germline, CDR1 SGHRS and CDR2 YFSETQ. The CDR3 region has the DNA TGCGCCAGCAGCTTGGAAGTCAGCCCCGGGGAGCTGTTTTTT. It is translated as CASSLEVSPGELFF.

This chain connects TRBV4-3 to TRBJ2-3, with TRBD2 matching over 8 bases. J lost 4 bases, V lost 6 bases, and 6 bases had no gene match. The CDR3 covers 14 residues. CDR1 is LGHNA, CDR2 YSLEER, per germline. CDR3 protein: CASRPGLVSDTQYF. As DNA, the CDR3 is TGCGCCAGCAGACCGGGACTAGTCTCAGATACGCAGTATTTT.

The chain combines TRBV19 with TRBJ1-1, with D unclear. There are 10 residues in the CDR3. V was pared by 5 bases and J by 3 bases, with 1 base between. Germline V gene lookup returns CDR1 LNHDA and CDR2 SQIVND (reference sequence). CDR3 nucleotides: TGTGCCAGTAGTGACACTGAAGCTTTCTTT. Residues: CASSDTEAFF.

V gene TRBV19 combines with J gene TRBJ2-7, with 8 bases that match TRBD2. J was trimmed by 3 bases and V by 6 bases; bases with no gene match: 10. The germline CDR1 and CDR2 sequences are LNHDA and SQIVND (reference sequence). This CDR3 is 15 amino acids long. CDR3 DNA sequence: TGTGCCAGTAGCACCCACACTAGCGGATACTACGAGCAGTACTTC. Residues: CASSTHTSGYYEQYF.

V and J are TRBV6-6 and TRBJ1-3, with D maybe TRBD1 (5 bases). Germline V CDR1 and CDR2: MNHNY, SVGAGI (reference sequence). V was cut by 2 bases and J by 1 base, with 6 bases left in between. The CDR3 runs 14 residues. CDR3 protein: CASSYGGSGNTIYF. CDR3 bases: TGTGCCAGCAGTTACGGGGGGTCTGGAAACACCATATATTTT.

The CDR3 nucleotides are TGCGCCAGCAGCCAATTGGGGTGGGGAGGCTATGGCTACACCTTC. It is translated as CASSQLGWGGYGYTF. The chain uses TRBV4-1 and TRBJ1-2; D is unclear. CDR3 length: 15 residues. Germline V gene lookup returns CDR1 MGHRA and CDR2 YSYEKL. V dropped 2 bases and J dropped 4 bases, with 14 bases sitting between them.

The chain is built from TRBV30 and TRBJ2-3, with D hard to call. Germline V gene lookup returns CDR1 GTSNPN and CDR2 SVGIG (reference sequence). Deletions cut 5 bases from V and 13 bases from J, with 16 bases between. The CDR3 runs to 11 residues. The CDR3 loop reads CAWGQPTRKYF. The CDR3 DNA sequence: TGTGCCTGGGGCCAGCCGACACGCAAGTATTTT. The full variable domain, in which reference TRBV30 and TRBJ2-3 provide the parts outside the CDR3, is SQTIHQWPATLVQPVGSPLSLECTVEGTSNPNLYWYRQAAGRGLQLLFYSVGIGQISSEVPQNLSASRPQDRQFILSSKKLLLSDSGFYLCAWGQPTRKYFGPGTRLTVL.

The V gene is TRBV5-6, the J gene TRBJ2-1; D remains ambiguous. Germline lookup yields CDR1 SGHDT and CDR2 YYEEEE. This CDR3 contains 15 residues. Trimming pared 4 bases from V and 4 bases from J, leaving 15 bases between. The CDR3 is CASSQREYFYNEQFF. In nucleotides, the CDR3 is TGTGCCAGCAGCCAAAGAGAGTATTTTTACAATGAGCAGTTCTTC. Supplemented by reference TRBV5-6 and TRBJ2-1, the full variable domain reads DAGVTQSPTHLIKTRGQQVTLRCSPKSGHDTVSWYQQALGQGPQFIFQYYEEEERQRGNFPDRFSGHQFPNYSSELNVNALLLGDSALYLCASSQREYFYNEQFFGPGTRLTVL.

This sequence joins TRBV6-6 and TRBJ2-7; D gene uncertain. The CDR3 totals 12 residues. The germline gives CDR1 MNHNY, CDR2 SVGAGI (reference sequence). Trimming pared 8 bases from V and 0 bases from J, leaving 8 bases between. CDR3 sequence reads: CASSGSSYEQYF. The DNA for the CDR3 is TGTGCCAGCTCGGGCAGCTCCTACGAGCAGTACTTC.

The chain combines TRBV7-9 with TRBJ1-5, with D perhaps TRBD1 (5 bases). The CDR3 runs 15 residues. The germline V and J ends were trimmed by 2 bases and 2 bases, with 10 bases remaining between them. In germline, CDR1 is SEHNR, CDR2 FQNEAQ (reference sequence). The chain's CDR3 is CASSLSGRGNQPQHF. The CDR3 DNA sequence: TGTGCCAGCAGCTTATCGGGACGGGGCAATCAGCCCCAGCATTTT.

The chain links TRBV28 to TRBJ2-4; D is perhaps TRBD1 (6 bases). This CDR3 has 13 residues. V lost 6 bases to trimming and J lost 6 bases, with 12 bases between them. The germline CDR1 and CDR2 sequences are MDHEN and SYDVKM. CDR3 nucleotides: TGTGCCAGCAGACCAGGGGTTCGAAACATTCAGTACTTC. The encoded protein is CASRPGVRNIQYF. Full variable domain (missing parts from reference TRBV28 and TRBJ2-4): DVKVTQSSRYLVKRTGEKVFLECVQDMDHENMFWYRQDPGLGLRLIYFSYDVKMKEKGDIPEGYSVSREKKERFSLILESASTNQTSMYLCASRPGVRNIQYFGAGTRLSVL.

The chain is built from TRBV29-1 and TRBJ1-2; 7 bases are a match to TRBD1. Germline-derived CDR1 and CDR2 are SQVTM and ANQGSEA. The CDR3 length is 13 residues. V trimming: 7 bases; J trimming: 4 bases; junction bases outside the gene matches: 9. The CDR3 protein is CSGKGASIYGYTF. The CDR3 nucleotides are TGCAGCGGGAAGGGGGCTTCTATCTATGGCTACACCTTC. Full variable domain (remainder filled in from reference TRBV29-1 and TRBJ1-2): SAVISQKPSRDICQRGTSLTIQCQVDSQVTMMFWYRQQPGQSLTLIATANQGSEATYESGFVIDKFPISRPNLTFSTLTVSNMSPEDSSIYLCSGKGASIYGYTFGSGTRLTVV.

This chain connects TRBV16 to TRBJ1-6; D is unresolved. Trimming removed 3 bases at V and 4 bases at J, with 10 bases between. Per germline, CDR1 KGHSY and CDR2 FQNENV. The CDR3 has 15 amino acids. In DNA form, the CDR3 reads TGTGCCAGCAGCCATTCACCGGGGTATAATTCACCCCTCCACTTT. Encoded protein: CASSHSPGYNSPLHF.

The chain couples TRBV4-2 to TRBJ2-3; tentatively, D is TRBD1 (6 bases). Germline V lookup: CDR1 LGHNA, CDR2 YNFKEQ. Trimming removed 0 bases at V and 1 base at J, with 17 bases between. The CDR3 covers 18 residues. The chain's CDR3 is CASSQEKRGRGGTDTQYF. In nucleotides, the CDR3 is TGTGCCAGCAGCCAAGAGAAAAGGGGGAGAGGGGGCACAGATACGCAGTATTTT.

This chain links TRBV4-2 with TRBJ1-5; tentative D call: TRBD1 (5 bases). Per germline, CDR1 LGHNA and CDR2 YNFKEQ. Trimming removed 3 bases from V and 7 bases from J, with 7 bases in between. This CDR3 spans 12 amino acids. DNA for the CDR3: TGTGCCAGCAGCCAGCGGGACCAGCCCCAGCATTTT. Amino acid sequence: CASSQRDQPQHF.

The CDR3 DNA is TGTGCCAGCAGCTGGGACCTGGCTGGGTATTCACCCCTCCACTTT. It encodes CASSWDLAGYSPLHF. V and J are TRBV7-2 and TRBJ1-6; D perhaps matches TRBD1 (5 bases). The length of the CDR3 is 15 residues. With 4 bases removed from V and 8 bases from J, the gap between germline ends came to 15 bases. The germline CDR1 and CDR2 sequences are SGHTA and FQGNSA. Full variable domain (missing parts from reference TRBV7-2 and TRBJ1-6): GAGVSQSPSNKVTEKGKDVELRCDPISGHTALYWYRQSLGQGLEFLIYFQGNSAPDKSGLPSDRFSAERTGGSVSTLTIQRTQQEDSAVYLCASSWDLAGYSPLHFGNGTRLTVT.

V is TRBV14 and J is TRBJ1-3; possible D gene TRBD1, 6 bases. Between the trimmed V and J ends, which lost 6 bases and 1 base, there was a span of 7 bases. Germline V gives CDR1 SGHDN, CDR2 FVKESK. The CDR3 runs 13 residues. The CDR3 region has the DNA TGTGCCAGCAGAGGGGGATCTGGAAACACCATATATTTT. It translates to CASRGGSGNTIYF.